This TCR beta chain was retrieved from a study of cytomegalovirus exposure and HLA in healthy donors. Overall study results and limits: A later analysis by the authors found several of the most significant clusters apparently linked to common viral pathogens.

Trimming stripped 8 bases from V and 5 bases from J, with 15 bases between. The V gene's germline CDR1 is ENHRY and CDR2 SYGVKD. The CDR3 spans 13 residues. For this clone: Its antigen remains unidentified.

A multiplex PCR was run with 60 Vbeta primers and 13 Jbeta primers. Some clones are missing from TCRdb's copy, which holds only in-frame ones; the method was immunoSEQ multiplex PCR. The sample consists of 100,000 to 150,000 clones, 73% of them appearing once. Sequencing was carried out using PBMCs. This TCR derives from a man between 60 and 75 years old in good health and CMV-seropositive. The chain links TRBV10-3 to TRBJ1-2; possible D gene TRBD1, 5 bases. CDR3: CAIGTESLYGYTF. The CDR3 DNA is TGTGCCATCGGGACTGAAAGTTTATATGGCTACACCTTC.